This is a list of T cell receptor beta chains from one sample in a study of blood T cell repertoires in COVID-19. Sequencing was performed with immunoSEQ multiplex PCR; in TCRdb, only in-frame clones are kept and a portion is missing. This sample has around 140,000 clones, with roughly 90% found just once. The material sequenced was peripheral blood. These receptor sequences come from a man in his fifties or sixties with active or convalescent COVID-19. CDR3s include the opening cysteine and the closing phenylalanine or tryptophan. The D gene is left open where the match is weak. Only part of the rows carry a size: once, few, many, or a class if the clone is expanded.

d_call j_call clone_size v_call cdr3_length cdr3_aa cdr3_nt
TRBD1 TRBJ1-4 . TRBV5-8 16 CASSPDRGGTNEKLFF TGTGCCAGCAGCCCCGACAGGGGAGGAACTAATGAAAAACTGTTTTTT
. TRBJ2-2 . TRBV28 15 CASSPRGGYTGELFF TGTGCCAGCAGTCCCCGTGGGGGGTACACCGGGGAGCTGTTTTTT
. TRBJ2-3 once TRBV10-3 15 CAIRAARPFTDTQYF TGTGCCATCAGAGCCGCCCGCCCATTCACAGATACGCAGTATTTT
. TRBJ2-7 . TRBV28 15 CASSLTTGMIVEQYF TGTGCCAGCAGTCTAACCACAGGGATGATAGTCGAGCAGTACTTC
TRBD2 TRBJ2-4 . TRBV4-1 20 CASSQIPAPSGSWAKNIQYF TGCGCCAGCAGCCAAATTCCCGCGCCTAGCGGGAGCTGGGCCAAAAACATTCAGTACTTC
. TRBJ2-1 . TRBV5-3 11 CARSLTGCLFF TGTGCCAGAAGCTTGACAGGGTGTCTGTTCTTC
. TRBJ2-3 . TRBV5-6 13 CASRSGGSDTQYF TGTGCCAGCAGGTCAGGGGGGTCCGATACGCAGTATTTT
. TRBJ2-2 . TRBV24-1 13 CATSDVLAGELFF TGTGCCACCAGTGACGTTCTAGCCGGGGAGCTGTTTTTT
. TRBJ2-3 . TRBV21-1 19 CASSKMPARDTNRRDTQYF TGTGCCAGCAGCAAAATGCCGGCCCGGGACACGAACCGTCGGGATACGCAGTATTTT
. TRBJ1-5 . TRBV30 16 CAWSVGQHHSNQPQHF TGTGCCTGGAGTGTGGGGCAGCACCATAGCAATCAGCCCCAGCATTTT
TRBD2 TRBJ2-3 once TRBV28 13 CTSGRRSTDTQYF TGCACTAGCGGGAGACGTAGCACAGATACGCAGTATTTT
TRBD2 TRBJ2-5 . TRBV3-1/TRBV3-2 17 CASSQGAWRGGRETQYF TGTGCCAGCAGCCAAGGGGCCTGGCGGGGGGGCCGTGAGACCCAGTACTTC
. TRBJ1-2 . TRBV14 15 CASSQDLQLGSGYTF TGTGCCAGCAGCCAAGATCTACAGCTGGGGAGCGGCTACACCTTC
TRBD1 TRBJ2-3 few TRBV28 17 CASSLLGTGRLGNTQYF TGTGCCAGCAGTTTGCTGGGGACAGGCCGGTTAGGGAATACGCAGTATTTT
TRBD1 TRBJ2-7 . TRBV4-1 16 CASSQDRGQGAYEQYF TGCGCCAGCAGCCAAGATAGGGGACAGGGGGCCTACGAGCAGTACTTC
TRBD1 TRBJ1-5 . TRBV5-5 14 CASIYRQGVQPQHF TGTGCCAGCATCTATCGACAGGGGGTACAGCCCCAGCATTTT
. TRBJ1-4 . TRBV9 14 CASSPRITNEKLFF TGTGCCAGCAGCCCGAGAATAACTAATGAAAAACTGTTTTTT
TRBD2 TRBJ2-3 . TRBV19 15 CASSILRTSTDTQYF TGTGCCAGTAGTATTCTTAGGACTAGTACAGATACGCAGTATTTT
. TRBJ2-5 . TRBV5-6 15 CASSPGSPNGKTQYF TGTGCCAGCAGCCCCGGGAGTCCGAATGGTAAGACCCAGTACTTC
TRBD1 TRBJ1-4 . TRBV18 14 CASSPTGTGEKLFF TGTGCCAGCTCACCAACAGGGACAGGAGAAAAACTGTTTTTT
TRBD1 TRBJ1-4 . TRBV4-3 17 CASSQEPPTGVNEKLFF TGCGCCAGCAGCCAAGAACCCCCGACAGGGGTTAATGAAAAACTGTTTTTT
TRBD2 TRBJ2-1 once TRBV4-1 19 CASSQAISLQRGGANEQFF TGCGCCAGCAGCCAAGCCATATCCCTCCAGCGGGGGGGCGCGAATGAGCAGTTCTTC
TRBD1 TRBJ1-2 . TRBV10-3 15 CAIGGTGGPGYGYTF TGTGCCATCGGCGGGACAGGGGGTCCCGGATATGGCTACACCTTC
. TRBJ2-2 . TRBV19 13 CASSLGHIGELFF TGTGCCAGTAGCCTGGGACACATCGGGGAGCTGTTTTTT
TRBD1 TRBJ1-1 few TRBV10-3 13 CAISGQGNTEAFF TGTGCCATCAGTGGACAGGGGAACACTGAAGCTTTCTTT
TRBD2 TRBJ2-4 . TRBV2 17 CASRERGGELAKNIQYF TGTGCCAGCCGAGAGCGGGGGGGAGAACTAGCCAAAAACATTCAGTACTTC
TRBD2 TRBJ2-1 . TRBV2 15 CASSEQTGLAREQFF TGTGCCAGCAGTGAACAAACGGGACTAGCAAGGGAGCAGTTCTTC
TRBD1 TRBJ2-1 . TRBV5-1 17 CASSLVGQSSSYNEQFF TGCGCCAGCAGCTTGGTGGGACAGAGTAGCTCCTACAATGAGCAGTTCTTC
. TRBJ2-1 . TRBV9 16 CASSVGVRGANNEQFF TGTGCCAGCAGCGTAGGAGTACGGGGGGCGAACAATGAGCAGTTCTTC
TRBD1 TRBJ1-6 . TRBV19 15 CASSTGQGINSPLHF TGTGCCAGTAGTACCGGACAGGGGATCAATTCACCCCTCCACTTT
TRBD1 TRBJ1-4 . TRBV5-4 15 CASSPARVTGAKLFF TGTGCCAGCAGCCCCGCGAGAGTTACAGGGGCTAAACTGTTTTTT
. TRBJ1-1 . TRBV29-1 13 CSVQEGLLSEAFF TGCAGCGTTCAGGAAGGCCTTTTGTCTGAAGCTTTCTTT
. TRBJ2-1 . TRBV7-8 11 CASSPGVEQFF TGTGCCAGCAGCCCAGGGGTCGAGCAGTTCTTC
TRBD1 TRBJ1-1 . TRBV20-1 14 CSASNTRGRSEAFF TGCAGTGCTAGTAACACAAGGGGGCGGTCTGAAGCTTTCTTT
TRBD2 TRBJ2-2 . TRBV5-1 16 CASSLQREGPTGELFF TGCGCCAGCAGCTTGCAGCGGGAGGGCCCCACCGGGGAGCTGTTTTTT
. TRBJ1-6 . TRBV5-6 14 CASSRGGTNSPLHF TGTGCCAGCAGCCGGGGGGGAACTAATTCACCCCTCCACTTT
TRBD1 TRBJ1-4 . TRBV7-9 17 CASSSKTKGGLNEKLFF TGTGCCAGCAGCTCAAAGACGAAAGGGGGCCTCAATGAAAAACTGTTTTTT
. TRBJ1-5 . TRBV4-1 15 CASSHDGTHNQPQHF TGCGCCAGCAGCCACGACGGGACACATAATCAGCCCCAGCATTTT
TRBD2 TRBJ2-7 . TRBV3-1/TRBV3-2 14 CATRSRGLTYEQYF TGTGCCACTAGATCCCGGGGACTAACCTACGAGCAGTACTTC
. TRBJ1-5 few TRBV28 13 CASSPGGEQPQHF TGTGCCAGCAGTCCCGGGGGGGAACAGCCCCAGCATTTT
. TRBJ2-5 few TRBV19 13 CASSVRGQETQYF TGTGCCAGTAGTGTACGGGGTCAAGAGACCCAGTACTTC
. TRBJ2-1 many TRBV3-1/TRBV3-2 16 CASSFGGGPKYNEQFF TGTGCCAGCAGCTTCGGAGGAGGGCCAAAATACAATGAGCAGTTCTTC
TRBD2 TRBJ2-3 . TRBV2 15 CASSEGTSGSHTQYF TGTGCCAGCAGTGAAGGTACTAGCGGGAGTCATACGCAGTATTTT
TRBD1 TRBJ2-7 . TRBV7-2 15 CASSLAGTDNYEQYF TGTGCCAGCAGCTTAGCGGGGACAGATAACTACGAGCAGTACTTC
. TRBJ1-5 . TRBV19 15 CASTPAGASNQPQHF TGTGCCAGTACTCCGGCAGGCGCTAGCAATCAGCCCCAGCATTTT
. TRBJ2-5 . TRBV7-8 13 CASSLFRKETQYF TGTGCCAGCAGCTTATTCAGGAAAGAGACCCAGTACTTC
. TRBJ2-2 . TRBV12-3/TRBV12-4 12 CASSRDTGELFF TGTGCCAGCAGCCGGGATACCGGGGAGCTGTTTTTT
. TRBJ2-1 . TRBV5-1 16 CASSLATAISYNEQFF TGCGCCAGCAGCTTGGCAACAGCCATCTCCTACAATGAGCAGTTCTTC
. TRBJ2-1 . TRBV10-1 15 CASSAYRISYNEQFF TGCGCCAGCAGTGCCTACAGAATTTCCTACAATGAGCAGTTCTTC
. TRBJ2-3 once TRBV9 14 CASSVRGGTDTQYF TGTGCCAGCAGCGTTAGGGGGGGAACAGATACGCAGTATTTT
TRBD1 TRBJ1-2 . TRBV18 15 CASSPGQGANYGYTF TGTGCCAGCTCCCCCGGACAGGGCGCTAACTATGGCTACACCTTC
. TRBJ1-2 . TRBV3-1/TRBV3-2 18 CASSQDLSGTDSNYGYTF TGTGCCAGCAGCCAAGATTTATCGGGAACGGACAGCAACTATGGCTACACCTTC
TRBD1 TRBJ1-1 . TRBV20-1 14 CSASKTGVRTEAFF TGCAGTGCTAGTAAGACAGGGGTTCGAACTGAAGCTTTCTTT
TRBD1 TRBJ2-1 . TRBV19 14 CASSIDRGPREQFF TGTGCCAGTAGTATTGACAGGGGGCCACGTGAGCAGTTCTTC
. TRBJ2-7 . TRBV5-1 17 CASSFRGRQVSSYEQYF TGCGCCAGCAGCTTCAGAGGGAGACAGGTCAGCTCCTACGAGCAGTACTTC
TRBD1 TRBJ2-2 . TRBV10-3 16 CAISESIRQGTGELFF TGTGCCATCAGTGAGTCGATTCGACAGGGGACCGGGGAGCTGTTTTTT
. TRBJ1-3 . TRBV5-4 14 CASSLGGVENTIYF TGTGCCAGCAGCCTGGGGGGGGTGGAGAACACCATATATTTT
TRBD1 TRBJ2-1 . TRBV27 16 CASSRDRGQIYNEQFF TGTGCCAGCAGTCGGGACAGGGGACAAATTTACAATGAGCAGTTCTTC